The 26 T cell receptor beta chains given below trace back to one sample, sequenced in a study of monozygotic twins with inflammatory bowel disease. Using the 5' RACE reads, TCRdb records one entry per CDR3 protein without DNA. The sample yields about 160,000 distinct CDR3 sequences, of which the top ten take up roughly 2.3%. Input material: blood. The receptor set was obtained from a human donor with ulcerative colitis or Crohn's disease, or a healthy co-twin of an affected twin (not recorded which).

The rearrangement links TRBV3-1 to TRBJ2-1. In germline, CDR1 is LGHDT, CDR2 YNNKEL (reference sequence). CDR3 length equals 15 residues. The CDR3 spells CASSRDRGAYNEQFF.

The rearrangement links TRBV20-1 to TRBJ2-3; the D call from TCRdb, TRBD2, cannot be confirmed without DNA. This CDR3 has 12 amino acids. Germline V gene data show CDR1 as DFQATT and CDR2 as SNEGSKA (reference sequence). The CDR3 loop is CSAPAGGDTQYF.

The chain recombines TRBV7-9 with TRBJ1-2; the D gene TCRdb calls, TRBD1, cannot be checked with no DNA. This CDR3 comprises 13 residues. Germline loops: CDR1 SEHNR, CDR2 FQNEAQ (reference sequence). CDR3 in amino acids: CASSPRAGDGYTF.

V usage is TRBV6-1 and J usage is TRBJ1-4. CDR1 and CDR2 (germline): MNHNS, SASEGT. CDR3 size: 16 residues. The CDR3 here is CASSEQTSRANEKLFF.

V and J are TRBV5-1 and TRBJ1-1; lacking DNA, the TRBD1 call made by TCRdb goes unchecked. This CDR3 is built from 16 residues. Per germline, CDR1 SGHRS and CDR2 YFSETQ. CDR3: CASKRPGTGDYTEAFF.

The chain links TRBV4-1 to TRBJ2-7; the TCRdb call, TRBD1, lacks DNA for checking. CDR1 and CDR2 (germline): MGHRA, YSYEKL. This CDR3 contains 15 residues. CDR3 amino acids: CASSQVPTGVYEQYF.

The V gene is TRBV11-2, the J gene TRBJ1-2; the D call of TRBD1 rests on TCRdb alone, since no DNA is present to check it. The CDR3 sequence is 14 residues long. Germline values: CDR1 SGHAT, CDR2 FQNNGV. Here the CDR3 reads CASSLDTYRGGYTF.

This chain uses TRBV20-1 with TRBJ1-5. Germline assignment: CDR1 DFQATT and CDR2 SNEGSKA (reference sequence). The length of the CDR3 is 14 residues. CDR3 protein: CSARVQGEAQPQHF.

The CDR3 protein is CASNPGQGKNIQYF. The chain is built from TRBV7-9 and TRBJ2-4; TCRdb indicates TRBD1, and absent DNA this call remains unverified. Germline CDR1 is SEHNR and CDR2 is FQNEAQ (reference sequence). The CDR3 consists of 14 residues.

The CDR3: CASSLRRDSGGSTDTQYF. The chain carries TRBV28 and TRBJ2-3; TCRdb calls TRBD2, which cannot be checked without DNA. CDR3 length equals 18 residues. Germline CDR1 reads MDHEN; CDR2 reads SYDVKM.

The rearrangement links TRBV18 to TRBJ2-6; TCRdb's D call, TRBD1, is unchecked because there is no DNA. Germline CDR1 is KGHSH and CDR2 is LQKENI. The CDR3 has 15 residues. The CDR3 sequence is CASSQGSSGANVLTF.

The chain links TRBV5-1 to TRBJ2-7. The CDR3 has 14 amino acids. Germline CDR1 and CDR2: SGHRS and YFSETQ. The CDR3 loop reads CASSFVGGSYEQYF. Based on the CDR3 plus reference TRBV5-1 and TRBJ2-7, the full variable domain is KAGVTQTPRYLIKTRGQQVTLSCSPISGHRSVSWYQQTPGQGLQFLFEYFSETQRNKGNFPGRFSGRQFSNSRSEMNVSTLELGDSALYLCASSFVGGSYEQYFGPGTRLTVT.

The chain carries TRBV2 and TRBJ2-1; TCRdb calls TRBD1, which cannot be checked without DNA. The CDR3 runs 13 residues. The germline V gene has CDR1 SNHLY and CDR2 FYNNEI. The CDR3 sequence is CASSRDGHNEQFF.

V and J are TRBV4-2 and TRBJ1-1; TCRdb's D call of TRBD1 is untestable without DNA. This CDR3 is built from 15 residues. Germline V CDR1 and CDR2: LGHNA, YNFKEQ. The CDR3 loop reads CASSQGDRLNTEAFF.

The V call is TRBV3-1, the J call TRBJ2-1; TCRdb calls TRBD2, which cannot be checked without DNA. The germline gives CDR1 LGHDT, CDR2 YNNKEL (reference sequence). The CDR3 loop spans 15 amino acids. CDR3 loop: CASSLLAGAYNEQFF.

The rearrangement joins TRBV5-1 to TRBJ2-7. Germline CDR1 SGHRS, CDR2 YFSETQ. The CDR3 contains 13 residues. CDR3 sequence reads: CASSSDGFYEQYF.

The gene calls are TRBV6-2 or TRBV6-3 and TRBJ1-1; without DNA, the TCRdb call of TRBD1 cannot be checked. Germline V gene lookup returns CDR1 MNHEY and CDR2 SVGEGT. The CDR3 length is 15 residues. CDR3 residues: CASSYSSGQGFEAFF.

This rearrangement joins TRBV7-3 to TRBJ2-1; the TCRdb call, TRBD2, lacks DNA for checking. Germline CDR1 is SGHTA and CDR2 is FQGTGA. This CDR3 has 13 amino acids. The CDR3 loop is CASGSGENNEQFF.

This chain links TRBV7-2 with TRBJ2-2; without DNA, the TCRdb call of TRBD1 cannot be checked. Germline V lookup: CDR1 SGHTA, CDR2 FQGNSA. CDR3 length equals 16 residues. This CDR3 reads CASRPGPRLGAGELFF.

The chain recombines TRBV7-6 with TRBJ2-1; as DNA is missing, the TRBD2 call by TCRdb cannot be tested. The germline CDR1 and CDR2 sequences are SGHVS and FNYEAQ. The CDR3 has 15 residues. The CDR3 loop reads CASSLARGGRKEQFF.

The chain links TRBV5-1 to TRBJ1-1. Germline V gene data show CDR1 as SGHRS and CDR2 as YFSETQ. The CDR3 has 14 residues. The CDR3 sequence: CASSLDPVNTEAFF.

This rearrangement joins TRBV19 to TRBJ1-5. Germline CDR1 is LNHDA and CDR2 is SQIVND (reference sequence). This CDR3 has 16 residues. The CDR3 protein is CASNSHEAISNQPQHF.

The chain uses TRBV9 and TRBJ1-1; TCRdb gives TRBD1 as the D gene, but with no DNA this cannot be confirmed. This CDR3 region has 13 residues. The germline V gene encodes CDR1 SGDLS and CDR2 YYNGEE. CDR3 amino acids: CVSSIEGERQAFF.

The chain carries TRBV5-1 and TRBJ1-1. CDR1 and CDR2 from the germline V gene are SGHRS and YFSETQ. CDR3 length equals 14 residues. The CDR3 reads CASSPASLNTEAFF. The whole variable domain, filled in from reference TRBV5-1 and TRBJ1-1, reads KAGVTQTPRYLIKTRGQQVTLSCSPISGHRSVSWYQQTPGQGLQFLFEYFSETQRNKGNFPGRFSGRQFSNSRSEMNVSTLELGDSALYLCASSPASLNTEAFFGQGTRLTVV.

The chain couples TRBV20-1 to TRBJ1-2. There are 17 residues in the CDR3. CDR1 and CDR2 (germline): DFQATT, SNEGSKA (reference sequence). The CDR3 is CSARDHRRAVANYGYTF.

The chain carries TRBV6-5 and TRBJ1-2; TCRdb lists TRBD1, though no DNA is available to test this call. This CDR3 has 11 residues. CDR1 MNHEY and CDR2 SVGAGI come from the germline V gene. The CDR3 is CASRRQGHYTF.